Following are 14 T cell receptor beta chains from one sample sequenced in a study of graft-versus-host responses after intestinal transplantation. Data came from immunoSEQ multiplex PCR; TCRdb stores just in-frame clones and leaves some out. The sample yields 17,000 or so clones, under 45% seen once. Responders labeled with CFSE (about 200,000) were plated with about 200,000 irradiated, violet-dye-labeled stimulators. The material sequenced was alloreactive CD8+ T cells from a mixed lymphocyte reaction culture, taken before intestinal transplant. The subset: CFSE-low proliferating T cells sorted from roughly 6-day pre-transplant mixed lymphocyte reaction (GvH or HvG direction). The receptor set was obtained from a human patient who received an intestinal transplant.

V gene TRBV21-1 combines with J gene TRBJ1-4; TRBD1 is the table's D call and was not checked against the DNA. TRBV21-1 is a pseudogene segment. The CDR3 totals 18 residues. CDR3 residues: CASSIKKGTPTTNEKLFF. The CDR3 DNA is TGTGCCAGCAGCATTAAAAAAGGGACACCTACAACTAATGAAAAACTGTTTTTT.

This clone has a single count. At the DNA level, this CDR3 is encoded by other sequences in the same sample as well. The gene calls are TRBV27 and TRBJ1-5, with a possible D match to TRBD1 (5 bases). Germline CDR1 and CDR2: MNHEY and SMNVEV (reference sequence). V shed 5 bases and J shed 4 bases, with 18 bases lying between them. The CDR3 has 16 residues. CDR3 DNA: TGTGCCAGCAGTCCTACTTCCGGGACGAAGAATCAGCCCCAGCATTTT. Its translation is CASSPTSGTKNQPQHF.

A note on this clone: This sample includes further DNA sequences coding for the same CDR3. The chain recombines TRBV5-1 with TRBJ2-1, with 11 positions matching TRBD2. Germline-derived CDR1 and CDR2 are SGHRS and YFSETQ. The CDR3 contains 17 residues. Germline trimming cut 0 bases from V and 4 bases from J; bases unmatched to any gene: 6. The CDR3, as DNA: TGCGCCAGCAGCTTGGTAGTAGCGGGAGGGCCGTACAATGAGCAGTTCTTC. Its translation is CASSLVVAGGPYNEQFF. The full variable domain, with the rest looked up from reference TRBV5-1 and TRBJ2-1, is KAGVTQTPRYLIKTRGQQVTLSCSPISGHRSVSWYQQTPGQGLQFLFEYFSETQRNKGNFPGRFSGRQFSNSRSEMNVSTLELGDSALYLCASSLVVAGGPYNEQFFGPGTRLTVL.

V usage is TRBV19 and J usage is TRBJ1-6, with 9 nucleotides matching TRBD1. V lost 2 bases and J lost 8; bases outside the gene matches: 13. The V gene's germline CDR1 is LNHDA and CDR2 SQIVND (reference sequence). The CDR3 runs 18 residues. The CDR3 nucleotides are TGTGCCAGTAGTATATACCAACTGGGACAGGGCGAGGATTCACCCCTCCACTTT. It specifies CASSIYQLGQGEDSPLHF.

In this sample, this clone is medium-sized. The rearrangement uses TRBV7-6 and TRBJ2-7; 10 bases are a match to TRBD1. Unmatched junction bases numbered 4, after V lost 5 bases and J lost 3 bases. The CDR3 covers 14 residues. CDR1 SGHVS and CDR2 FNYEAQ come from the germline V gene. The CDR3 region has the DNA TGTGCCAGCAGCCCCGGACAGGGGGACTACGAGCAGTACTTC. This codes for CASSPGQGDYEQYF.

This clone is medium-sized in the sample. The chain combines TRBV10-1 with TRBJ2-7; 8 nucleotides agree with TRBD1. Germline CDR1 and CDR2: WNHNN and SYGVQD (reference sequence). The CDR3 sequence is 15 residues long. The J segment lost 2 bases and the V segment lost 6 bases, leaving 9 bases of the junction unmatched. The CDR3, as DNA: TGCGCCAGCAGCGGGACCCGGGACAGGACCTACGAGCAGTACTTC. This sequence encodes CASSGTRDRTYEQYF.

The chain uses TRBV28 and TRBJ2-3; D is tentatively TRBD1 or TRBD2 (5 bases each). Trimming cost V 5 bases and J 0 bases, with 24 bases left between them. This CDR3 has 19 residues. Germline V gene data show CDR1 as MDHEN and CDR2 as SYDVKM. For the CDR3, the DNA is TGTGCCAGCAGTCCACTGTTAAGGGACCACCAACTTAGCACAGATACGCAGTATTTT. This translates into CASSPLLRDHQLSTDTQYF.

This clone was observed a few times. The chain recombines TRBV27 with TRBJ2-7; D uncertain. Deletions cut 3 bases from V and 2 bases from J, with 14 bases between. This CDR3 contains 15 residues. Germline V lookup: CDR1 MNHEY, CDR2 SMNVEV (reference sequence). DNA for the CDR3: TGTGCCAGCAGTTTGGACCCGGGCCCACCCTACGAGCAGTACTTC. Encoded protein: CASSLDPGPPYEQYF.

This chain connects TRBV27 to TRBJ2-5, with a possible D match to TRBD2 (6 bases). The germline V gene encodes CDR1 MNHEY and CDR2 SMNVEV (reference sequence). V was cut by 7 bases and J by 2 bases, with 14 bases left in between. The CDR3 consists of 14 residues. The CDR3 DNA reads as TGTGCCAGCAAAGGACTAAACTTTCAAGAGACCCAGTACTTC. Protein sequence: CASKGLNFQETQYF.

The J gene is TRBJ2-6, the V gene TRBV5-1, with TRBD2 as a possible D gene (5 bases). The germline V and J ends were trimmed by 0 bases and 2 bases, with 12 bases remaining between them. This CDR3 comprises 17 residues. Germline assignment: CDR1 SGHRS and CDR2 YFSETQ. The CDR3 protein is CASSLARRSPGANVLTF. The CDR3, as DNA: TGCGCCAGCAGCTTGGCCAGGAGGTCTCCTGGGGCCAACGTCCTGACTTTC.

This clone appeared a few times. The chain carries TRBV2 and TRBJ2-1, with TRBD2 matching over 13 bases. CDR3 length: 20 residues. V dropped 2 bases and J dropped 0; count of bases not matched to a gene: 10. Germline V gene sequence: CDR1 SNHLY, CDR2 FYNNEI. CDR3 sequence reads: CASSEPGLAGALSSYNEQFF. The CDR3 region has the DNA TGTGCCAGCAGTGAACCCGGACTAGCGGGAGCGCTAAGCTCCTACAATGAGCAGTTCTTC.

This clone occurred a few times. The V and J genes are TRBV5-6 and TRBJ2-7, with 8 bases identical to TRBD2. Germline V gene sequence: CDR1 SGHDT, CDR2 YYEEEE. The J segment lost 4 bases and the V segment lost 0 bases, leaving 3 bases of the junction unmatched. CDR3 length: 14 residues. The CDR3, as DNA: TGTGCCAGCAGCTTGGACGGGAGGGATTACGAGCAGTACTTC. Its protein is CASSLDGRDYEQYF.

The chain uses TRBV27 and TRBJ2-1; 9 bases align to TRBD2. CDR1 is MNHEY and CDR2 is SMNVEV in the germline V gene (reference sequence). The CDR3 is 15 amino acids. J gave up 6 bases and V 2 bases, and 5 bases lay outside the gene matches. The CDR3 DNA reads TGTGCCAGCAGTTTAGGTAGCGGGAGTTTCAATGAGCAGTTCTTC. It codes for CASSLGSGSFNEQFF.

The rearrangement uses TRBV7-9 and TRBJ2-7, with D possibly matching TRBD1 (6 bases). V lost 1 base, J lost 5 bases, and 15 bases lay in between. From germline, CDR1 is SEHNR and CDR2 FQNEAQ (reference sequence). CDR3 length equals 15 residues. DNA of the CDR3: TGTGCCAGCAGCTTAGGGGGCAGGGGCCAGGACGAGCAGTACTTC. It codes for CASSLGGRGQDEQYF.